This record concerns one T cell receptor beta chain sequence. Trimming cost V 1 base and J 2 bases, with 12 bases left between them. The length of the CDR3 is 15 residues. CDR1 SGHTA and CDR2 FQGNSA come from the germline V gene. Profiling relied on immunoSEQ multiplex PCR, and the TCRdb table lists in-frame clones only, not all of them. Of more than 80,000 clones listed, approximately 89% were seen once; the top ten hold 11%. This sample was taken from a study of blood T cell repertoires in COVID-19. The clonotype comes from a man older than 75 with acute or convalescent COVID-19. The sample comprised peripheral blood. The chain employs TRBV7-2 and TRBJ2-7; D is possibly TRBD2 (6 bases). The CDR3 region has the DNA TGTGCCAGCAGCTTAGTAGCTAGCGAGACCTACGAGCAGTACTTC. As protein: CASSLVASETYEQYF.